Shown below are 23 T cell receptor beta chains from a single sample sequenced in a study of blood T cell repertoires in COVID-19. Assay: immunoSEQ multiplex PCR; the TCRdb copy retains only in-frame clones and omits some. The sample shows 500,000 to 600,000 clones, roughly 91% of them seen only once. Input material: peripheral blood. Receptors originate from a woman between 45 and 60 years old with COVID-19, enrolled during active disease.

V and J are TRBV14 and TRBJ2-1; unclear D gene. The ends were cut back, 0 bases at V and 4 bases at J, with 4 bases in the middle. From germline, CDR1 is SGHDN and CDR2 FVKESK. CDR3 length: 13 amino acids. This chain's CDR3 is CASSQDTYNEQFF. CDR3 nucleotides: TGTGCCAGCAGCCAAGACACATACAATGAGCAGTTCTTC.

The J gene is TRBJ2-2, the V gene TRBV29-1; D uncertain. Germline V gene data show CDR1 as SQVTM and CDR2 as ANQGSEA. CDR3 size: 14 residues. V lost 2 bases to trimming and J lost 3 bases, with 10 bases between them. The CDR3, as DNA: TGCAGCGTTGAAACGCCAGGTCACACCGGGGAGCTGTTTTTT. Translated: CSVETPGHTGELFF.

J is TRBJ1-2 and V is TRBV27; 7 nucleotides line up with TRBD1. V lost 5 bases and J lost 4; bases outside the gene matches: 16. Germline CDR1 is MNHEY and CDR2 is SMNVEV (reference sequence). The CDR3 runs to 17 residues. The CDR3 bases are TGTGCCAGCAGTCTCCACGCGGGGGGACAGTCCTTCTATGGCTACACCTTC. It encodes CASSLHAGGQSFYGYTF.

V usage is TRBV11-2 and J usage is TRBJ2-7; 7 nucleotides match TRBD1. V trimming: 5 bases; J trimming: 7 bases; junction bases outside the gene matches: 23. The germline gives CDR1 SGHAT, CDR2 FQNNGV. The CDR3 loop spans 18 amino acids. The CDR3 DNA reads TGTGCCAGCAGCCACTCCCCCTATCGGACAGGACCTGGGGGAGAGCAGTACTTC. It encodes CASSHSPYRTGPGGEQYF.

The genes are TRBV5-1 and TRBJ2-5, with D perhaps TRBD1 (5 bases). This CDR3 has 13 amino acids. Germline V gives CDR1 SGHRS, CDR2 YFSETQ. V was cut by 4 bases and J by 5 bases, with 12 bases left in between. The CDR3 spells CASSQGIIETQYF. CDR3 DNA sequence: TGCGCCAGCAGCCAGGGAATTATCGAGACCCAGTACTTC.

The chain uses TRBV28 and TRBJ2-5, with TRBD1 as a possible D gene (5 bases). The CDR3 loop spans 16 amino acids. The germline V gene has CDR1 MDHEN and CDR2 SYDVKM. V lost 5 bases to trimming and J lost 7 bases, with 23 bases between them. The CDR3 is CASSPRASRAGGTQYF. The CDR3 coding sequence is TGTGCCAGCAGTCCCAGGGCTAGTAGGGCCGGCGGGACCCAGTACTTC.

Notes on this clone: Other DNA sequences from this sample encode an identical CDR3 as well. This chain uses TRBV5-1 with TRBJ1-6; possible D gene TRBD1, 6 bases. The CDR3 is made up of 14 amino acids. CDR1 is SGHRS, CDR2 YFSETQ, per germline. Deletions cut 4 bases from V and 5 bases from J, with 10 bases between. CDR3 loop: CASSLDRNNSPLHF. The CDR3 DNA is TGCGCCAGCAGCCTGGACAGAAATAATTCACCCCTCCACTTT.

This clone was picked up a small number of times. The chain joins TRBV24-1 to TRBJ2-2; unclear D gene. The CDR3 is 11 residues long. The germline V gene has CDR1 KGHDR and CDR2 SFDVKD. V was cut by 12 bases and J by 0 bases, with 4 bases left in between. CDR3 sequence (DNA): TGTGCCGTTACGAACACCGGGGAGCTGTTTTTT. It translates to CAVTNTGELFF.

This chain joins TRBV5-1 and TRBJ1-2; D ambiguous. The V gene lost 1 base and the J gene lost 0 bases, with 16 bases spanning the gap. The CDR3 consists of 17 residues. CDR1 and CDR2 from the germline V gene are SGHRS and YFSETQ. CDR3 DNA: TGCGCCAGCAGCTTGAGTATTACGGGAATAGCTAACTATGGCTACACCTTC. It codes for CASSLSITGIANYGYTF. Complete variable domain (other parts from reference TRBV5-1 and TRBJ1-2): KAGVTQTPRYLIKTRGQQVTLSCSPISGHRSVSWYQQTPGQGLQFLFEYFSETQRNKGNFPGRFSGRQFSNSRSEMNVSTLELGDSALYLCASSLSITGIANYGYTFGSGTRLTVV.

The gene calls are TRBV5-1 and TRBJ2-3; TRBD1 matches at 9 bases. Germline V CDR1 and CDR2: SGHRS, YFSETQ. The CDR3 length is 15 residues. With 2 bases clipped from V and 3 bases from J, the junction kept 4 bases outside the gene matches. DNA for the CDR3: TGCGCCAGCAGCTTACAGGGGGCTACGACAGATACGCAGTATTTT. Its protein product is CASSLQGATTDTQYF.

The chain uses TRBV27 and TRBJ1-1; D unresolved. Germline lookup yields CDR1 MNHEY and CDR2 SMNVEV (reference sequence). V was cut by 4 bases and J by 1 base, with 10 bases left in between. The CDR3 is 14 residues long. The CDR3 loop is CASSWAATNTEAFF. The CDR3 bases are TGTGCCAGCAGTTGGGCAGCAACGAACACTGAAGCTTTCTTT.

This sequence joins TRBV6-5 and TRBJ2-3; D perhaps matches TRBD2 (5 bases). The CDR3 length is 14 residues. The germline gives CDR1 MNHEY, CDR2 SVGAGI. V dropped 7 bases and J dropped 4 bases, with 15 bases sitting between them. CDR3 sequence: CASKEGLAPDTQYF. For the CDR3, the DNA is TGTGCCAGCAAAGAAGGGCTAGCCCCAGATACGCAGTATTTT.

This clone has only a few counts. The rearrangement links TRBV5-1 to TRBJ1-6; possible D gene TRBD1, 6 bases. Germline values: CDR1 SGHRS, CDR2 YFSETQ. V was pared by 0 bases and J by 7 bases, with 11 bases between. The CDR3 spans 15 residues. CDR3: CASSLGRGPNSPLHF. CDR3 in DNA: TGCGCCAGCAGCTTGGGCAGGGGACCCAATTCACCCCTCCACTTT.

V is TRBV5-4 and J is TRBJ1-4; D is unclear. V lost 2 bases and J lost 0, with 8 bases in between. This CDR3 has 15 amino acids. The germline V gene encodes CDR1 SGHNT and CDR2 YYREEE (reference sequence). CDR3 in amino acids: CASSLRAATNEKLFF. DNA of the CDR3: TGTGCCAGCAGCTTAAGAGCTGCAACTAATGAAAAACTGTTTTTT.

This clone was recorded once. V usage is TRBV5-1 and J usage is TRBJ2-4; 13 nucleotides agree with TRBD2. In germline, CDR1 is SGHRS, CDR2 YFSETQ. J lost 3 bases, V lost 4 bases, and 16 bases had no gene match. This CDR3 comprises 20 residues. The CDR3 DNA sequence: TGCGCCAGCAGCCGGCACTCGACTAGCGGGGGGTTTGATGGCAAAAACATTCAGTACTTC. Translation gives CASSRHSTSGGFDGKNIQYF.

CDR3 nucleotide sequence: TGTGCCAGCAGCGCTTCAGGGGGCTCCTACAATGAGCAGTTCTTC. Its translation: CASSASGGSYNEQFF. The chain recombines TRBV9 with TRBJ2-1; TRBD1 matches at 7 bases. V was pared by 3 bases and J by 0 bases, with 3 bases of the junction left unmatched. The germline V gene encodes CDR1 SGDLS and CDR2 YYNGEE. The CDR3 has 15 amino acids.

This clone was seen only once. This chain connects TRBV6-1 to TRBJ1-2; D is perhaps TRBD1 (5 bases). CDR3 length: 14 residues. Looked up from germline, CDR1 is MNHNS and CDR2 is SASEGT. Trimming removed 1 base from V and 8 bases from J, with 14 bases in between. As DNA, the CDR3 is TGTGCCAGCAGTGAAGAGCGGCAGGGAGGGGGCTACACCTTC. It yields the protein CASSEERQGGGYTF.

Regarding this clone: Other DNA sequences in this sample translate to the same CDR3. V and J are TRBV6-5 and TRBJ1-1; no firm D call. CDR3 size: 11 residues. V was trimmed by 11 bases and J by 1 base, leaving 8 bases between them. The germline gives CDR1 MNHEY, CDR2 SVGAGI. The CDR3 DNA is TGTGCCTCACGACAGAACACTGAAGCTTTCTTT. Protein: CASRQNTEAFF.

The V and J genes are TRBV2 and TRBJ2-3; TRBD2 matches at 9 bases. The germline gives CDR1 SNHLY, CDR2 FYNNEI. This CDR3 has 15 residues. Losses at the gene ends were 4 bases for V and 5 bases for J; bases not matched to a gene: 7. In nucleotides, the CDR3 is TGTGCCAGCAGTGTGGGCGGGGGGGCGATAGATACGCAGTATTTT. Its translation: CASSVGGGAIDTQYF.

Remarks on this clone: No DNA is shown, since the ends of the CDR3 on it are uncertain; the CDR3 is the one TCRdb lists. The J gene is TRBJ2-2, the V gene TRBV21-1; the DNA was not used to check the table's D call, TRBD1. TRBV21-1 constitutes a pseudogene. The CDR3 totals 16 residues, both ends included. CDR3 loop: CASSKWGTGATGELFF.

The gene calls are TRBV19 and TRBJ1-2; 7 bases are shared with TRBD1. The CDR3 has 13 amino acids. With 5 bases clipped from V and 4 bases from J, the junction kept 4 bases outside the gene matches. Germline loops: CDR1 LNHDA, CDR2 SQIVND (reference sequence). CDR3 bases: TGTGCCAGTAGTGAGGACAGGTCCTATGGCTACACCTTC. Protein sequence: CASSEDRSYGYTF.

The V gene is TRBV6-5, the J gene TRBJ1-2; possible D gene TRBD1, 5 bases. V was cut by 7 bases and J by 10 bases, with 16 bases left in between. In germline, CDR1 is MNHEY, CDR2 SVGAGI. This CDR3 is 12 amino acids long. In nucleotides, the CDR3 is TGTGCCAGCACCACTGGGGGGGGGTCCTACACCTTC. This sequence encodes CASTTGGGSYTF.

The chain couples TRBV6-5 to TRBJ1-4, with 7 bases identical to TRBD1. The CDR3 length is 15 residues. Germline V gene sequence: CDR1 MNHEY, CDR2 SVGAGI. The trim removed 5 bases at V and 4 bases at J, leaving 7 bases unmatched. The CDR3 nucleotides are TGTGCCAGCAGTCCATACAGGGGCCGTAATGAAAAACTGTTTTTT. Its protein is CASSPYRGRNEKLFF.